The rows below give T cell receptor beta chains drawn from one sample of a study of blood T cell repertoires in COVID-19. Clones were read by immunoSEQ multiplex PCR, and TCRdb kept only the in-frame ones, dropping some. Of a few hundred thousand clones in the sample, approximately 80% were seen once. Sequences were obtained from peripheral blood. Every receptor here comes from a human donor in a cohort sampled during active COVID-19. CDR3s include the opening cysteine and the closing phenylalanine or tryptophan. The order of the fields is CDR3 protein, V gene, J gene.

CASSPGTSAINEQFF	TRBV9	TRBJ2-1
CASSLGKGAAGANVLTF	TRBV7-8	TRBJ2-6
CASSLQGAVYGYTF	TRBV19	TRBJ1-2
CASSQTNSYEQYF	TRBV14	TRBJ2-7
CASSFRDRADNEQFF	TRBV6-4	TRBJ2-1
CASSSTGNYGYTF	TRBV12-3/TRBV12-4	TRBJ1-2
CAWGKETQYF	TRBV30	TRBJ2-5
CASLPGQGGGANVLTF	TRBV2	TRBJ2-6
CASRGDMSFEQYF	TRBV19	TRBJ2-7
CASRADIAKNIQYF	TRBV6-5	TRBJ2-4
CASSSTPGQGTGYTF	TRBV28	TRBJ1-2
CASSPTGGWNSPLHF	TRBV28	TRBJ1-6
CASSQNPEGTEAFF	TRBV3-1/TRBV3-2	TRBJ1-1
CASSLGGEHNEQFF	TRBV7-9	TRBJ2-1
CASSNTGTGWDEQYF	TRBV5-5	TRBJ2-7
CASSLAGGISGIQYF	TRBV5-4	TRBJ2-4
CASSLLLGQGGDTEAFF	TRBV28	TRBJ1-1
CASRTGGGGYGYTF	TRBV2	TRBJ1-2
CASSLRETGELFF	TRBV12-3/TRBV12-4	TRBJ2-2
CASSPTGVTEAFF	TRBV6-4	TRBJ1-1
CATNDRAGATEAFF	TRBV2	TRBJ1-1
CASSFRLEGEQYF	TRBV7-7	TRBJ2-7
CASSPAGGRRETQYF	TRBV18	TRBJ2-5
CASGLVRAGVYNEQFF	TRBV12-5	TRBJ2-1
CASSRDTGNTIYF	TRBV5-1	TRBJ1-3
CATARDRVYGYTF	TRBV6-5	TRBJ1-2
CASTKGLAGGLEEQFF	TRBV3-1/TRBV3-2	TRBJ2-1
CASSQNRAGLAGGTTDTQYF	TRBV4-1	TRBJ2-3
CASSPGTGDGNTIYF	TRBV5-1	TRBJ1-3
CASTGGYEQYF	TRBV5-1	TRBJ2-7
CATNRGINQPQHF	TRBV19	TRBJ1-5
CASSLGRAGRAGNTIYF	TRBV7-2	TRBJ1-3
CASSDLVRGAFF	TRBV25-1	TRBJ1-1
CASSDSWGRGYGYTF	TRBV6-4	TRBJ1-2
CASSLARLGQTPYEQYF	TRBV7-8	TRBJ2-7
CASSNRGPYSPLHF	TRBV5-6	TRBJ1-6
CASTGGASQPQHF	TRBV6-5	TRBJ1-5
CASSPRQGGGYTF	TRBV14	TRBJ1-2
CASSELRGRDTIYF	TRBV6-1	TRBJ1-3
CASSVGTGNEKLFF	TRBV9	TRBJ1-4
CASSQGLNEQFF	TRBV4-1	TRBJ2-1
CASSPEPRVGPRGEQYF	TRBV7-2	TRBJ2-7
CASSPGGRRGQPQHF	TRBV5-1	TRBJ1-5
CASRPRVRQVTDTQYF	TRBV5-6	TRBJ2-3
CATSDLRLTGSGELFF	TRBV24-1	TRBJ2-2
CASSSGLAGDTDTQYF	TRBV28	TRBJ2-3
CASSLGRSGELFF	TRBV7-9	TRBJ2-2
CAISDPGHSGDTQYF	TRBV10-3	TRBJ2-3
CASSYTGSSYNSPLHF	TRBV5-5	TRBJ1-6
CTPYRNTEAFF	TRBV20-1	TRBJ1-1